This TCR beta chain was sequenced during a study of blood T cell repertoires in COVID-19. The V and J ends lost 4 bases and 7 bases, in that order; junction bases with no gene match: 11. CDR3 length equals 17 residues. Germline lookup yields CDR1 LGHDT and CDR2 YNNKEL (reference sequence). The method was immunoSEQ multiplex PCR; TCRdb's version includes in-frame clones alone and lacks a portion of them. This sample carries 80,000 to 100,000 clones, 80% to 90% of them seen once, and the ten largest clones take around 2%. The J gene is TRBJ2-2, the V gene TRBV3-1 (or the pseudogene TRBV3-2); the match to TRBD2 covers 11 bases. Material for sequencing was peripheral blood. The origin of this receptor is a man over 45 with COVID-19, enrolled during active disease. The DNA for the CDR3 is TGTGCCAGCAGCCCACACACTAGCGGGGGTCGGATCGGGGAGCTGTTTTTT. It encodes CASSPHTSGGRIGELFF.